The sequence of this TCR beta chain was determined in a study of blood T cell repertoires in COVID-19. At the level of the study: T cells, B-cell-depleted T cells, or PBMCs provided the cDNA or gDNA that served as material.

The germline V gene has CDR1 MNHEY and CDR2 SVGAGI. The V and J ends lost 11 bases and 2 bases, in that order; junction bases with no gene match: 5. CDR3 length: 12 amino acids. Original methodology: Estimation of nucleated cell counts was performed using reference gene primer amplification. Profiling relied on immunoSEQ multiplex PCR, and the TCRdb table lists in-frame clones only, not all of them. The V and J calls and clone size come from that table; D and trimming were worked out from the DNA. The sample carries about 87,000 clones, 80% to 90% recorded once. The TCR comes from a woman over 75 with acute or convalescent COVID-19. Sample: peripheral blood. The rearrangement uses TRBV6-5 and TRBJ2-5, with 7 bases fitting TRBD1. The CDR3 is CAPKTGQETQYF. The CDR3 DNA is TGTGCCCCCAAGACAGGGCAAGAGACCCAGTACTTC.